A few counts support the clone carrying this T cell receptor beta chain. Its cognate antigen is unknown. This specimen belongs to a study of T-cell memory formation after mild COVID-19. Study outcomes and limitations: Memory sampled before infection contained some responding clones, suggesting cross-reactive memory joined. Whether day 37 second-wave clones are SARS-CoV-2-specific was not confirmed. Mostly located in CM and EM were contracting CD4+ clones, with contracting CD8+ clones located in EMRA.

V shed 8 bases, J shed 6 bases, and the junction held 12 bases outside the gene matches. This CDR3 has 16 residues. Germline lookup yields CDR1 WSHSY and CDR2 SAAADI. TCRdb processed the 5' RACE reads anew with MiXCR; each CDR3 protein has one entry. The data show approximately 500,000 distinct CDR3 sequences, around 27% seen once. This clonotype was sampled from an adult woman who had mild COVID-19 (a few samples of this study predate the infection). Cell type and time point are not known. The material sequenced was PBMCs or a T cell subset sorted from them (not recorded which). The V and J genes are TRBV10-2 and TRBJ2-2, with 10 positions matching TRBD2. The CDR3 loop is CASCPAGGLGAGELFF. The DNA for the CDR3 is TGCGCCAGCTGTCCAGCGGGGGGGCTGGGCGCCGGGGAGCTGTTTTTT.